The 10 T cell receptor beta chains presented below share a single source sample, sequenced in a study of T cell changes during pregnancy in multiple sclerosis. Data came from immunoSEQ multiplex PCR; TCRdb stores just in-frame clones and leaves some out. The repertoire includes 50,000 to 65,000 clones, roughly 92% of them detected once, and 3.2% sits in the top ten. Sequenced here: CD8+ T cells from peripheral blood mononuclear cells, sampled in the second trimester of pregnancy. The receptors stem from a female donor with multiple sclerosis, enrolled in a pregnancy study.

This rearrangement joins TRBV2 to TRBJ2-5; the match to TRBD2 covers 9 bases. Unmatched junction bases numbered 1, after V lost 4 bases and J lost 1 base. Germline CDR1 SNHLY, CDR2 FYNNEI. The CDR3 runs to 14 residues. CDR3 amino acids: CASSALAGQETQYF. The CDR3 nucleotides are TGTGCCAGCAGTGCACTAGCGGGCCAAGAGACCCAGTACTTC.

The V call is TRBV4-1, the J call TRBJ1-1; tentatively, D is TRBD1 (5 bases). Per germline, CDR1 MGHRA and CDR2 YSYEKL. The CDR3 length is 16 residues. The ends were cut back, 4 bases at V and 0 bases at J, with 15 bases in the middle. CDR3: CASSPMLQAVNTEAFF. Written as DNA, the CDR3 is TGCGCCAGCAGCCCAATGCTACAGGCGGTGAACACTGAAGCTTTCTTT.

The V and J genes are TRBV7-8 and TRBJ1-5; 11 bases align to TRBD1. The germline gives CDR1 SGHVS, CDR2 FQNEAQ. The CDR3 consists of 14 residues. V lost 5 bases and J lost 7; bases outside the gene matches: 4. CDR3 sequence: CASSGQGAKQPQHF. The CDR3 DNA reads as TGTGCCAGCAGCGGACAGGGGGCAAAACAGCCCCAGCATTTT.

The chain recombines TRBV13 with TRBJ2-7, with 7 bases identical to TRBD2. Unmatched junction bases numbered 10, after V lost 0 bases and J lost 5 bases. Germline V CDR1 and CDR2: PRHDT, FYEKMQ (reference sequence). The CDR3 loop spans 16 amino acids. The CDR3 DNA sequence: TGTGCCAGCAGCTTAGGACGGGAGGATCCCCTTGACGAGCAGTACTTC. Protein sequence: CASSLGREDPLDEQYF.

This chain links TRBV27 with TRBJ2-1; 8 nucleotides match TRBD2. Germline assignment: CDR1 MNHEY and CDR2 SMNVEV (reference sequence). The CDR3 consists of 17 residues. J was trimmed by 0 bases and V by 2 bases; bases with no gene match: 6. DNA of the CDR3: TGTGCCAGCAGTTTACGAGGCGGGGGGATCTCCTACAATGAGCAGTTCTTC. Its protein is CASSLRGGGISYNEQFF.

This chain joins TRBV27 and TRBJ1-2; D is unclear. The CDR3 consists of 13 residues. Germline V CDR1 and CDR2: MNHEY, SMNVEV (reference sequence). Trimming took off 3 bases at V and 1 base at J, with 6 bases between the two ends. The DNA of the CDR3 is TGTGCCAGCAGTTTTTCAGTTAACTATGGCTACACCTTC. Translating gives CASSFSVNYGYTF.

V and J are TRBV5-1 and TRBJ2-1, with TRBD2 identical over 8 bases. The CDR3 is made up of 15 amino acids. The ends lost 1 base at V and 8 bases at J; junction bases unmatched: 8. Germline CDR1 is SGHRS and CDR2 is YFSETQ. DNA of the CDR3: TGCGCCAGCAGCTTGAGCGGGAGTCTTTCGGATGAGCAGTTCTTC. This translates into CASSLSGSLSDEQFF.

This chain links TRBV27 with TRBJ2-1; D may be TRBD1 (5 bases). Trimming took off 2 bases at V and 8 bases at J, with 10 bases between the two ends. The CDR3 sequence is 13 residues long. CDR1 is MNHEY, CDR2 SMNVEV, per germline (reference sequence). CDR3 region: CASSLQGRDEQFF. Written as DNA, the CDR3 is TGTGCCAGCAGTTTACAGGGTAGAGATGAGCAGTTCTTC.

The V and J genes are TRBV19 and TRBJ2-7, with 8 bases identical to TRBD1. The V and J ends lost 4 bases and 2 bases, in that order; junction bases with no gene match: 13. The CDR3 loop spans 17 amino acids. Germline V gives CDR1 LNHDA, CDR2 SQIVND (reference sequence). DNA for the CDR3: TGTGCCAGTAGTACGGGGGTATCAGGGGGCCTTACCTACGAGCAGTACTTC. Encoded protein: CASSTGVSGGLTYEQYF.

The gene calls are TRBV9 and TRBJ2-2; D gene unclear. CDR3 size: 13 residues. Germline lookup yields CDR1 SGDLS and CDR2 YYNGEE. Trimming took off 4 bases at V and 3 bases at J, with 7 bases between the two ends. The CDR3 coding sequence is TGTGCCAGCAGCCCCCTAGACACCGGGGAGCTGTTTTTT. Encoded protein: CASSPLDTGELFF.